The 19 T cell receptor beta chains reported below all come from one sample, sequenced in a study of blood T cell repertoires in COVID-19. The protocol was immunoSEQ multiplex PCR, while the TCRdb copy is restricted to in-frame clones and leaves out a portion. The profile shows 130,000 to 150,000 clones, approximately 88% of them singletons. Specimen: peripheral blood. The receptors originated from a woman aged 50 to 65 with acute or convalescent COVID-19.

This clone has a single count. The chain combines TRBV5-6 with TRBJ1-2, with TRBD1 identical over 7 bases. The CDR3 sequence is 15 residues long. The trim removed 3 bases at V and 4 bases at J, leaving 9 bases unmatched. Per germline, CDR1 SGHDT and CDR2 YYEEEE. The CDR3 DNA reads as TGTGCCAGCAGCTCAACAGGGGTACGGGGCTATGGCTACACCTTC. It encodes CASSSTGVRGYGYTF.

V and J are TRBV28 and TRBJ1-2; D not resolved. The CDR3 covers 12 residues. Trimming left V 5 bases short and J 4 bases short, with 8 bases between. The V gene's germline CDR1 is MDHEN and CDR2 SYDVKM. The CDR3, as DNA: TGTGCCAGCAGTCCCTCAGGCTATGGCTACACCTTC. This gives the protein CASSPSGYGYTF.

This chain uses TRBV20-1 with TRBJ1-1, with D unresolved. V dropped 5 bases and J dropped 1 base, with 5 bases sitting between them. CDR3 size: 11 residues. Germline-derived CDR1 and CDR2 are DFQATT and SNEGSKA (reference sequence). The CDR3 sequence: CSAATNTEAFF. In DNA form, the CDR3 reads TGCAGTGCTGCTACGAACACTGAAGCTTTCTTT.

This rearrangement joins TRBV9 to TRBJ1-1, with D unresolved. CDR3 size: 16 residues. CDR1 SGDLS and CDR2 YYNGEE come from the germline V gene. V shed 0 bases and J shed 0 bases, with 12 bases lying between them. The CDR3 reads CASSVGWQVMNTEAFF. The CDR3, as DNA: TGTGCCAGCAGCGTAGGGTGGCAGGTTATGAACACTGAAGCTTTCTTT.

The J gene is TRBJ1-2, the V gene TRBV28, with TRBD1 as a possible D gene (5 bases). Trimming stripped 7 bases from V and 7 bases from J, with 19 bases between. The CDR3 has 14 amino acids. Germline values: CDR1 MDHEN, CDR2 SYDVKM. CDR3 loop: CASTRTRGKGGYTF. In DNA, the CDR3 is TGTGCCAGCACCCGCACACGGGGGAAGGGTGGCTACACCTTC.

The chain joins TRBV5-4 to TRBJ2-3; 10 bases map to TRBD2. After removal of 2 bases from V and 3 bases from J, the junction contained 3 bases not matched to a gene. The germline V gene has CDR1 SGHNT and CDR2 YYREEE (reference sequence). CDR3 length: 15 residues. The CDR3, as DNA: TGTGCCAGCAGCTTAGCGGGAGGGGGAACAGATACGCAGTATTTT. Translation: CASSLAGGGTDTQYF.

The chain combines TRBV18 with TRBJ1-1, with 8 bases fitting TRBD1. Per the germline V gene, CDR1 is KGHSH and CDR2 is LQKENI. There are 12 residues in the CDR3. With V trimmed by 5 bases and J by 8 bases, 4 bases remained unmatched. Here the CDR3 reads CASSGGQGEAFF. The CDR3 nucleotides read TGTGCCAGCTCAGGCGGACAGGGCGAAGCTTTCTTT.

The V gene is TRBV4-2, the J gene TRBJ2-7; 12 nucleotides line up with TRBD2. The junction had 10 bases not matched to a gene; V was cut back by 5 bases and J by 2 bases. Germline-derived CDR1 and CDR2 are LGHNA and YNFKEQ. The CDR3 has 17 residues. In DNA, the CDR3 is TGTGCCAGCAGCTACCGGACTAGCGGGACACCAACCTACGAGCAGTACTTC. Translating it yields CASSYRTSGTPTYEQYF.

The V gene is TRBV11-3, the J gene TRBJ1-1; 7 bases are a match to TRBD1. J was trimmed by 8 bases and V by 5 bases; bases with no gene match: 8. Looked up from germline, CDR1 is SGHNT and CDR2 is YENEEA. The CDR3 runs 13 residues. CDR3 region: CASSIRQGSEAFF. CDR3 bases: TGTGCCAGCAGCATCAGACAGGGCTCCGAAGCTTTCTTT.

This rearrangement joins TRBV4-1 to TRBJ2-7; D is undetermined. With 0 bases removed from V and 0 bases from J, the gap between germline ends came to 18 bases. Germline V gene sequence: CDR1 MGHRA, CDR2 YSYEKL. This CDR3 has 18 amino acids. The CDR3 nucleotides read TGCGCCAGCAGCCAAGATCGTGCGTTGACATTTAGCTCCTACGAGCAGTACTTC. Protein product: CASSQDRALTFSSYEQYF.

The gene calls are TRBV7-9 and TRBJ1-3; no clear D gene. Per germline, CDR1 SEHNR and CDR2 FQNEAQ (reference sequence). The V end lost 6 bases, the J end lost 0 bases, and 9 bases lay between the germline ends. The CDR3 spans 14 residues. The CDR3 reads CASSPGSSGNTIYF. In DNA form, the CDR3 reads TGTGCCAGCAGTCCCGGGAGCTCTGGAAACACCATATATTTT.

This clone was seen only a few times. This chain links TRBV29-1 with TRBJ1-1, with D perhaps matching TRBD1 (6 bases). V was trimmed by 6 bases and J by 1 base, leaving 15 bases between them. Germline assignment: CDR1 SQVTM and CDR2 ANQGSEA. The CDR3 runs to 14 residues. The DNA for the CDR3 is TGCAGCGTGGATACAGGGAGCCGGAACACTGAAGCTTTCTTT. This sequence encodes CSVDTGSRNTEAFF.

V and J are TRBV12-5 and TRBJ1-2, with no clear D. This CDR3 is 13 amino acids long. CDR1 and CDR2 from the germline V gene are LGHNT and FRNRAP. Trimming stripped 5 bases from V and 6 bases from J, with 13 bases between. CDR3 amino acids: CASGPPWEDGYTF. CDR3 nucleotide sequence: TGTGCTAGTGGTCCCCCCTGGGAGGATGGCTACACCTTC.

CDR3 in DNA: TGTGCCAGCAGCCTAACTCGGGGGTCCCAAGAGACCCAGTACTTC. Translation gives CASSLTRGSQETQYF. This chain uses TRBV6-5 with TRBJ2-5; a weak D match, TRBD2 (6 bases). V gave up 6 bases and J gave up 1 base, with 15 bases separating them. Germline-derived CDR1 and CDR2 are MNHEY and SVGAGI. The CDR3 loop spans 15 amino acids.

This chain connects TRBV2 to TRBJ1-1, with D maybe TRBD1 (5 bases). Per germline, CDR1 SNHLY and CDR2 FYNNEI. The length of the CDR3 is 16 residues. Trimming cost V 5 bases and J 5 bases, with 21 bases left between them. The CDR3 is CASSRLLGGAGTEAFF. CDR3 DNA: TGTGCCAGCAGTAGATTGTTGGGAGGGGCGGGTACTGAAGCTTTCTTT.

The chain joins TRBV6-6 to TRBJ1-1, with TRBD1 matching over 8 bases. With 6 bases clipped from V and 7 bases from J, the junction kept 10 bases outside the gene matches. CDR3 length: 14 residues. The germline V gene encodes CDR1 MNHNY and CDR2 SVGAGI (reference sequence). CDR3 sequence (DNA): TGTGCCAGCAGAGAGACAGGGGATCTCATTGAAGCTTTCTTT. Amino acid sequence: CASRETGDLIEAFF.

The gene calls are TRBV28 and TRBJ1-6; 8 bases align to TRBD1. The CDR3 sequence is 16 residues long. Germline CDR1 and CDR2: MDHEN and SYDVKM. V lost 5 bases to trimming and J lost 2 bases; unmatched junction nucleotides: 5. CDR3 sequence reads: CASSPGQGPYNSPLHF. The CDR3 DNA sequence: TGTGCCAGCAGTCCAGGACAGGGCCCCTATAATTCACCCCTCCACTTT.

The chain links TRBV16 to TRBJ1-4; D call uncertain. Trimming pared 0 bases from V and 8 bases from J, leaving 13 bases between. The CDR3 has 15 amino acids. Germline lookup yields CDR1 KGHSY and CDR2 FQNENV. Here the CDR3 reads CASSQSTGLGEKLFF. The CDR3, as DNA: TGTGCCAGCAGCCAATCTACTGGGCTTGGGGAAAAACTGTTTTTT.

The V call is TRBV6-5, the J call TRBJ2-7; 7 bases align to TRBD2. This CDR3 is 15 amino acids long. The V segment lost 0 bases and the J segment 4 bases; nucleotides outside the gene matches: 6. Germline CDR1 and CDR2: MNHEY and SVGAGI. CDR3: CASSYSVAGAYEQYF. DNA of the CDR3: TGTGCCAGCAGTTACTCGGTTGCGGGAGCATACGAGCAGTACTTC.